This T cell receptor (beta chain) was sequenced in a study of cytomegalovirus exposure and HLA in healthy donors (dated by TCRdb to about 2017). Regarding the research as a whole: An earlier analysis of 587 of the donors reported approximately 280 Gb of sequence data and some 110 million unique TCR beta sequences obtained from some 200 million T cells. In a later analysis, previously published TCR beta repertoires from 670 or so donors were re-analyzed and high-resolution HLA genotyping was added so that TCR occurrence patterns could be studied. Because of strong linkage in the cohort, a few DR-DQ haplotypes were treated as single units for association and clustering. The study combined high-throughput TCR immunosequencing, statistical association of individual TCRs with disease status, and machine learning to predict cytomegalovirus infection status. In a later genetic analysis, genome-wide SNP genotypes for about 65% of the roughly 670 donors were used, and that subset was treated as a discovery cohort. The study aimed to test whether cataloging public T cell receptors could reveal signatures of past pathogen exposure. In the later analysis, no new phenotypic data were used to find candidate immune exposures; instead, reliance was placed on TCR beta sequences and their occurrence across donors. An early release that covered some 640 HLA-typed donors contained around 300 gigabases of sequencing data and about 84 million unique TCR sequences. Both class I and class II loci were covered by HLA typing, at four-digit resolution. Alongside the repertoire data, information on donor age, sex, ethnicity and CMV serostatus was compiled. The number of donors typed differed by locus, with 629-630 for A, B, C, DRB1 and DQB1, more than 500 for DQA1, approximately 580 for DPA1, and over 400 for DPB1. Of the roughly 400 genotyped donors, 75% to 85% were placed in the genetic ancestry cluster associated with self-reported Caucasian donors. Every repertoire in the discovery cohort had been generated on one and the same sequencing platform. Across approximately 400 genotyped donors of the cohort, an average of approximately 220,000 unique TCR beta nucleotide sequences per donor were sequenced, and 15% to 20% of those sequences were non-productive. An earlier analysis of more than 450 of the donors used high-throughput TCR beta sequencing to judge whether each TCR beta V gene segment behaved as functional or pseudogenic. A separate validation cohort of 100 to 150 different subjects was used in addition to the 666-subject first cohort. The study used immunosequencing to profile the T cell repertoires of 666 subjects and linked those repertoires to cytomegalovirus serostatus. Summary of the overall study and its limitations: Immune exposure information for the cohort was limited to CMV serostatus. Most TCR sequences were observed very rarely across donors, whereas some public TCRs were present in many individuals. This cohort had only TCR beta chains sequenced, and the lack of alpha or paired-chain data limited which features could be detected. A further reported finding was that TCR beta sequences accurately predicted the HLA-A and HLA-B alleles for most subjects in the first cohort. In vitro tests confirmed that a few of the cytomegalovirus-associated TCR beta chains recognize cytomegalovirus antigens. It was suggested by the authors that the approach could potentially be generalized to other disease states and immunological phenotypes. Because HLA typing was missing for some donors at each locus, association tests included only the typed subset. A cluster of highly shared sequence variants was judged likely to be a technical artifact of the sequencing pipeline. A later genetic analysis associated a missense DCLRE1C variant with V-gene and J-gene trimming of TCR beta chains, and an independent cohort replicated the association. A later analysis reported that several top co-occurrence clusters appeared linked to parvovirus B19, influenza, CMV and Epstein-Barr virus. According to a later genetic analysis, donors in an Asian-associated ancestry cluster had fewer N-insertions in productive TCRs than the approximately 650-donor mean. At a false discovery rate of 0.05, a later analysis linked 16,951 TCR beta sequences to specific HLA alleles. In a later analysis, HLA-associated TCR beta chains showed more clonal expansion and lower generation probabilities than non-associated chains that were equally common. According to a later analysis, TCR association rates differed among HLA loci, with DRB1 alleles showing the most associated TCRs and HLA-C alleles showing the fewest. Linkage disequilibrium might explain the correlated functional status among segregating V segments, but an unknown experimental factor could not be excluded. Roughly uniform sequencing depth across donors was assumed in presence/absence analyses, although this assumption may not hold. The earlier analysis of fewer than 750 of the donors excluded roughly 17 rarely observed V segments, including chromosome 9 orphons, because counts were too low. In both the original and validation cohorts, the classifier was reported to diagnose cytomegalovirus status with high specificity and sensitivity. Some IMGT-functional V segments, including TRBV6-2 and TRBV6-3, could not be distinguished by the 87-base-pair reads and were therefore excluded. A later analysis found that most CMV-associated TCR beta chains appeared HLA-restricted, with HLA associations seemingly driven largely by CMV exposure. Broadly in line with IMGT annotations, most TCR beta V segments showed up in productive rearrangements about 87% or about 30% of the time in an earlier analysis of some 590 of the donors. When HLA alleles, especially DR and DQ, strongly co-occurred, attributing TCR associations to individual alleles was difficult. The study listed approximately 160 TCR beta chains as associated with cytomegalovirus.

Inclusive of the bounding cysteine and phenylalanine, the CDR3 is 14 residues long. CDR3 DNA only is kept here, 42 bases in frame from base 1. Trimming costs V 2 bases and J 1 base, and their ends lie 8 bases apart. As encoded in the germline V gene, CDR1 is SGHTA while CDR2 is FQGNSA. The method was the immunoSEQ multiplex PCR assay. For the multiplex PCR, a mixture combining 60 forward primers for TCR Vbeta segments and 13 reverse primers for TCR Jbeta segments was used. The CDR3 region of rearranged TCR beta genes was amplified from genomic DNA with a multiplex PCR assay. On the Illumina HiSeq System, the amplified TCR beta libraries were sequenced as 87-base-pair reads. The paper's data handling went like this. In a later analysis, some 80 million unique TCR beta chains were counted across the approximately 670 repertoires, and roughly 11 million of these chains were shared by at least two donors. Raw reads were error-corrected and collapsed into unique sequences with a nearest-neighbor algorithm that merged closely related sequences to remove PCR and sequencing errors. V, D and J gene segments were assigned by aligning CDR3 sequences to IMGT reference sequences. For a sequence to be retained, a match of at least six nucleotides to both a V gene segment and a J gene segment was required. Rearrangements were called productive when the CDR3 lacked stop codons and stayed in frame with V and J; all others were non-productive. Following IMGT convention, CDR3 was defined as the stretch from the second conserved V-encoded cysteine to the conserved J-encoded phenylalanine. In an earlier analysis of 500 to 650 of the donors, sequences lacking an unambiguous match to a single V gene segment were excluded. An earlier analysis of fewer than 750 of the donors called V segments functional above 56.7% productive rearrangements and segregating when the between-donor standard deviation exceeded 5%. To diagnose cytomegalovirus status from the catalog of TCR beta chain sequences, a statistical classification framework was built. V and J gene assignment, in a later analysis, came from comparing TCR nucleotide sequences with IMGT/GENE-DB human TR gene sequences. The TCRdist pipeline was used in a later analysis to assign CDR3 sequences and most-parsimonious VDJ recombination scenarios. In a later analysis, each TCR beta chain was defined by its CDR3 amino acid sequence together with its V-gene family, and reads lacking a unique V-gene family were excluded. As a way to deal with suspected cross-contamination and a sequencing artifact, a later analysis dropped more than 500 nucleotide sequences that were highly shared and had low generation probability. For each public chain, a later analysis derived a clonal expansion index from normalized ranks of inferred template counts within each repertoire. Generation probabilities in a later analysis came from a VDJ recombination model fitted to out-of-frame rearrangements, and those results were checked against IGoR. In a later analysis, TCR-TCR, TCR-HLA and TCR-CMV co-occurrence was scored with hypergeometric tests, and a repertoire-size bias correction was applied to TCR pairs. A later analysis estimated false discovery rates by permuting HLA or CMV assignments 20 times. In a later analysis, co-occurring TCRs were grouped using DBSCAN, and TCRdist sequence similarity was added for clustering within HLA-allele-positive subsets. Repertoires with fewer than 30,000 or more than 120,000 public chains were left out of co-occurrence clustering, as were about 5 repertoires with anomalous nucleotide sharing. Sourced from immuneACCESS, this table was stored by TCRdb with only in-frame sequences that have V and J called. A share of the clones is absent; for the studies checked, an unresolved V gene accounts for under half, and the remainder has no known explanation. V, J and clone size were drawn from that table, and D and trimming were deduced from the DNA. The table for this sample lists roughly 150,000 clones; roughly 83% of them were counted only once. The ten largest clones capture 1.2% of the sample.

About this clone: The antigen it binds to is not known. There are no base qualities to consult, and no much larger clone falls within one base. The identical CDR3 is also encoded by other nucleotide sequences in the sample.

The cohort was made up of 666 healthy bone marrow donors. At the time of sampling, all cohort members were nominally healthy, though unrecorded immune exposures were likely present. The donor tested CMV seronegative and was one of the 352 seronegative cohort members. Every donor gave a peripheral blood sample, and the peripheral blood mononuclear cells from that sample were used for TCR beta sequencing. The Qiagen DNeasy Blood Extraction Kit was used to extract genomic DNA from the blood cell samples. The sequenced material came from PBMCs. This chain is built from TRBV7-2 and TRBJ1-1, with the D gene not clear enough to name. This clonotype originated in a boy younger than 10 in good health and CMV-seronegative. The CDR3 has the sequence CASSLIRGNTEAFF. The DNA reads TGTGCCAGCAGCTTAATTCGCGGGAACACTGAAGCTTTCTTT.